These T cell receptor beta chains were read from a single sample in a study of PD-1 and CTLA-4 blockade in melanoma. TCRdb keeps only in-frame clones here, not all; method: immunoSEQ multiplex PCR. The profile shows around 16,000 clones, 65% to 75% of them singletons. Sample: CD8+ T cells from peripheral blood, taken before anti-PD-1 treatment. The receptor source for this set is a human donor with melanoma. Both conserved end residues are part of each CDR3. The D gene is left open where the match is weak. Not every row has a clone size; where given, it reads once, few, many or a size class.

TRBJ1-2 TRBD1 few TRBV6-5 CASSYGQEVYGYTF TGTGCCAGCAGTTACGGACAGGAGGTCTATGGCTACACCTTC
TRBJ2-1 TRBD2 . TRBV11-2 CASSLGTSGYNEQFF TGTGCCAGCAGCCTGGGGACTAGCGGGTACAATGAGCAGTTCTTC
TRBJ2-7 TRBD1 . TRBV6-2/TRBV6-3 CASSYPRTGSYEQYF TGTGCCAGCAGTTACCCGCGGACAGGGTCCTACGAGCAGTACTTC
TRBJ2-1 TRBD1 medium-sized TRBV7-7 CASSSTGGPYNEQFF TGTGCTAGCAGCTCGACAGGGGGCCCCTACAATGAGCAGTTCTTC
TRBJ2-3 TRBD1 . TRBV30 CAWSKGQVQIGTQYF TGTGCCTGGAGTAAGGGACAGGTGCAAATAGGTACGCAGTATTTT
TRBJ1-1 TRBD1 . TRBV5-1 CASSFYRGDFEAFF TGCGCCAGCAGCTTCTACAGGGGTGACTTCGAAGCTTTCTTT
TRBJ2-7 . few TRBV5-1 CASSLGGWGTSSYEQYF TGCGCCAGCAGCTTGGGAGGTTGGGGGACAAGCTCCTACGAGCAGTACTTC
TRBJ2-1 . . TRBV29-1 CSVPPGVTEALTYNEQFF TGCAGCGTTCCCCCTGGGGTGACAGAAGCCTTAACCTACAATGAGCAGTTCTTC
TRBJ1-3 . medium-sized TRBV29-1 CSVASSGNTIYF TGCAGCGTTGCCAGCTCTGGAAACACCATATATTTT
TRBJ2-1 . once TRBV10-3 CAISFDPPSEDSSYNEQFF TGTGCCATCAGCTTCGACCCCCCTTCGGAGGACAGCTCCTACAATGAGCAGTTCTTC
TRBJ1-1 . few TRBV7-6 CASSLLGETEAFF TGTGCCAGCAGCTTATTAGGGGAAACTGAAGCTTTCTTT
TRBJ1-6 . once TRBV4-1 CASSQEGTPNSPLHF TGCGCCAGCAGCCAAGAGGGGACACCTAATTCACCCCTCCACTTT
TRBJ2-7 TRBD2 . TRBV4-2 CASSQDSGTSGGVGQYF TGTGCCAGCAGCCAAGATTCGGGGACTAGCGGGGGAGTAGGGCAGTACTTC
TRBJ2-1 TRBD2 . TRBV4-1 CASSQAARGGNEQFF TGCGCCAGCAGCCAAGCAGCGCGGGGGGGCAATGAGCAGTTCTTC
TRBJ2-3 . . TRBV6-5 CASSWGPSTDTQYF TGTGCCAGCAGTTGGGGACCGAGCACAGATACGCAGTATTTT
TRBJ1-2 TRBD1 . TRBV7-9 CASREPGQGNGYTF TGTGCCAGCAGGGAACCGGGACAGGGGAATGGCTACACCTTC
TRBJ2-2 TRBD1 few TRBV29-1 CSVESGTGNTGELFF TGCAGCGTTGAAAGTGGGACAGGGAACACCGGGGAGCTGTTTTTT
TRBJ1-2 TRBD1 . TRBV30 CAWKGRDRGFYGYTF TGTGCCTGGAAGGGAAGGGACAGGGGCTTCTATGGCTACACCTTC
TRBJ2-1 TRBD2 . TRBV29-1 CSVETSENNEQFF TGCAGCGTTGAGACTAGCGAAAACAATGAGCAGTTCTTC
TRBJ1-3 TRBD1 . TRBV11-2 CASSLLSGTGAGNTIYF TGTGCCAGCAGCTTACTTTCCGGGACAGGAGCTGGAAACACCATATATTTT
TRBJ2-7 . . TRBV27 CASFTQGTYEQYF TGTGCCAGCTTCACACAGGGTACTTACGAGCAGTACTTC
TRBJ2-1 . . TRBV5-4 CASSLRRDYNEQFF TGTGCCAGCAGCTTGCGGCGGGATTACAATGAGCAGTTCTTC
TRBJ1-1 . . TRBV19 CASSMLGGWTEAFF TGTGCCAGTAGTATGCTGGGGGGATGGACTGAAGCTTTCTTT
TRBJ1-1 . . TRBV7-8 CASSPGTRMNTEAFF TGTGCCAGCAGCCCCGGGACAAGAATGAACACTGAAGCTTTCTTT
TRBJ1-1 . . TRBV28 CASSPTQLMNTEAFF TGTGCCAGCAGTCCTACACAGCTCATGAACACTGAAGCTTTCTTT
TRBJ1-5 TRBD1 . TRBV10-3 CAISDGTGGLVDQPQHF TGTGCCATCAGTGATGGGACAGGGGGTCTAGTGGATCAGCCCCAGCATTTT